This T cell receptor beta chain was sequenced during a study of brain T cells in children with intractable seizures. Notes on the study in general: Clones missing pre-surgery may reflect undersampling of that blood sample. Viral specificity was inferred only from CDR3 similarity; HCMV serostatus was unknown.

Before surgery, patients took at least one anti-epileptic drug. The CDR3 is 16 residues long. The V and J ends lost 4 bases and 4 bases respectively, with 19 bases between them. Germline V gives CDR1 MNHEY, CDR2 SVGEGT. Clones were sequenced by immunoSEQ multiplex PCR, and TCRdb holds only the in-frame ones, with some missing. The repertoire consists of roughly 120,000 clones, with 94% occurring once and the leading ten covering 3.5% to 4.5%. Turning to this clone: Its target is not known.

The V and J genes are TRBV6-2 or TRBV6-3 and TRBJ1-2, with D possibly being TRBD1 (6 bases). The source material was peripheral blood, sampled at surgery. The sequence was obtained from a boy younger than two with hemimegalencephaly and intractable seizures. CDR3 DNA sequence: TGTGCCAGCAGTTTAGGGGGAGGGCAGGTATCCTATGGCTACACCTTC. Translation gives CASSLGGGQVSYGYTF.